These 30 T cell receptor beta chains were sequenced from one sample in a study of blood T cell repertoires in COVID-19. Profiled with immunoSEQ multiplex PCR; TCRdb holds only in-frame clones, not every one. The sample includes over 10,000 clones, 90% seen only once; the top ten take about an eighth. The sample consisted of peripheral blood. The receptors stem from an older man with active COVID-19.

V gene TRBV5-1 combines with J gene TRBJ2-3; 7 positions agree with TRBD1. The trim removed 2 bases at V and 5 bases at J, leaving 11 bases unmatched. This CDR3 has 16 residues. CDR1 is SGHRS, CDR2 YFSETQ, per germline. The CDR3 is CASSLKGAAVKDTQYF. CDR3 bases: TGCGCCAGCAGCTTAAAGGGGGCGGCTGTGAAAGATACGCAGTATTTT.

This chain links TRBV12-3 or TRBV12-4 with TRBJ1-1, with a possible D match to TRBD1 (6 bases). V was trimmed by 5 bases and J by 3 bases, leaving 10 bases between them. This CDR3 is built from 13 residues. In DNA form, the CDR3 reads TGTGCCAGCAGTGATGGACAGTACACTGAAGCTTTCTTT. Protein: CASSDGQYTEAFF.

The CDR3: CASSSGRQGASEKLFF. The CDR3 region has the DNA TGTGCCAGCAGCTCTGGGAGACAGGGGGCTTCTGAAAAACTGTTTTTT. V gene TRBV5-4 combines with J gene TRBJ1-4; 10 bases map to TRBD1. The CDR3 contains 16 residues. The ends lost 3 bases at V and 7 bases at J; junction bases unmatched: 9. Germline lookup yields CDR1 SGHNT and CDR2 YYREEE (reference sequence).

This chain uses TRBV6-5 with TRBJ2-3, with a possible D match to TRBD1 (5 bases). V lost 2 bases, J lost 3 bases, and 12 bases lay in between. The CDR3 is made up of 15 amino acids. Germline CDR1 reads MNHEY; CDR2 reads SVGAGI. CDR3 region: CASSYQGRRTDTQYF. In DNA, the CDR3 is TGTGCCAGCAGTTACCAGGGTCGGAGAACAGATACGCAGTATTTT.

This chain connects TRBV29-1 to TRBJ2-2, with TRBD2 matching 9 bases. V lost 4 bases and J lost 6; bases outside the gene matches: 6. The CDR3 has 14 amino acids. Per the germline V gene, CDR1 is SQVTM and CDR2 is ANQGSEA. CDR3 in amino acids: CSVATSGWAGELFF. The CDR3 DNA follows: TGCAGCGTTGCAACTAGCGGGTGGGCCGGGGAGCTGTTTTTT.

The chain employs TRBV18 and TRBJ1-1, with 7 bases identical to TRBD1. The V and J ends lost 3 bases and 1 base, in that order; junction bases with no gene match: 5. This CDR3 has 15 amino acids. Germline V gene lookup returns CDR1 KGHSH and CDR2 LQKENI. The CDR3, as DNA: TGTGCCAGCTCACCGCCCGCAGGGGGGAACACTGAAGCTTTCTTT. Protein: CASSPPAGGNTEAFF.

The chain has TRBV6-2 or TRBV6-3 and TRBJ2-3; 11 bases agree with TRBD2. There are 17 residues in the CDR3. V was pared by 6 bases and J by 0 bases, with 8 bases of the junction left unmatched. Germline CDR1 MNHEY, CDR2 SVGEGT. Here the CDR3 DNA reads TGTGCCAGCAGCAGGGGAGGACTAGCGGGCAGCACAGATACGCAGTATTTT. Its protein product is CASSRGGLAGSTDTQYF.

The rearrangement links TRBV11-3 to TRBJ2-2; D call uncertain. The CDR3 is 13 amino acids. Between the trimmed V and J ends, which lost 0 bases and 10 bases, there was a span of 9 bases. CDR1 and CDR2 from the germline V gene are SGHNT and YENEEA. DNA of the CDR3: TGTGCCAGCAGCTTAGATCGACAAATGGAGCTGTTTTTT. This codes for CASSLDRQMELFF.

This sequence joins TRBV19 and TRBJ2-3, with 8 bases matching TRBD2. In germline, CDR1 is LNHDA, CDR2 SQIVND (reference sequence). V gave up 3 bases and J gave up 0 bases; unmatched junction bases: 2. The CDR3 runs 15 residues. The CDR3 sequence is CASSISGRSTDTQYF. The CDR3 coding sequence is TGTGCCAGTAGTATCAGCGGGAGAAGCACAGATACGCAGTATTTT.

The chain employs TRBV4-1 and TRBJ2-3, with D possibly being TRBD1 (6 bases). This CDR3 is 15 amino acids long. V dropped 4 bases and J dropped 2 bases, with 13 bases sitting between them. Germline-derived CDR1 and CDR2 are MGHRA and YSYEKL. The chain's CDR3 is CASSPRTDHTDTQYF. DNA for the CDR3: TGCGCCAGCAGCCCCCGGACAGACCACACAGATACGCAGTATTTT.

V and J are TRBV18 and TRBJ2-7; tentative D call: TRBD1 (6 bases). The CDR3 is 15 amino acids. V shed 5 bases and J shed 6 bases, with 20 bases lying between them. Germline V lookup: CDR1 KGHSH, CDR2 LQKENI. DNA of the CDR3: TGTGCCAGCTCATTTTCAGGGGCAAAGGAGGTCGAGCAGTACTTC. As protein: CASSFSGAKEVEQYF.

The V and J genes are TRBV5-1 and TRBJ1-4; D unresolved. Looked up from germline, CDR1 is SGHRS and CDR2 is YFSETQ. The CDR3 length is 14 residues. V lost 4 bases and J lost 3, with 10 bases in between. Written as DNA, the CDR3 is TGCGCCAGCAGCCTGCGGGATCCTAATGAAAAACTGTTTTTT. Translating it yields CASSLRDPNEKLFF.

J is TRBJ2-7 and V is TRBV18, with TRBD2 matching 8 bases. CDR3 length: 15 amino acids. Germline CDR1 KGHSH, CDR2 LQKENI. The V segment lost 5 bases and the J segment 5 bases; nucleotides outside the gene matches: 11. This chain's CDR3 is CASSSSGARLDEQYF. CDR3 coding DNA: TGTGCCAGCTCAAGTAGCGGGGCCAGGCTAGACGAGCAGTACTTC.

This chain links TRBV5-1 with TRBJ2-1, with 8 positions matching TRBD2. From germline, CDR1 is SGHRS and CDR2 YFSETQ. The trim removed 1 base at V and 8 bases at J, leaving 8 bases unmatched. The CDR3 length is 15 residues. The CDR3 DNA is TGCGCCAGCAGCTTGAAGCCGGGAGGGCCGGATGAGCAGTTCTTC. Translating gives CASSLKPGGPDEQFF.

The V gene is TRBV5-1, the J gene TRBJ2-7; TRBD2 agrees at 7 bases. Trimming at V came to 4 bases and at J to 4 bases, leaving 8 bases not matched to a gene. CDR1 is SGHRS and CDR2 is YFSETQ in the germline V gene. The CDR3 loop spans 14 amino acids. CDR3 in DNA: TGCGCCAGCAGCGACCCGAGCGGGGAATACGAGCAGTACTTC. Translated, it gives CASSDPSGEYEQYF.

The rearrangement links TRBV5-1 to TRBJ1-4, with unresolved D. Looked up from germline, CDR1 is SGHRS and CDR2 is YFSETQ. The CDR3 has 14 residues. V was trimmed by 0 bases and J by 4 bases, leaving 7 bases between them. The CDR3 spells CASSLGQNNEKLFF. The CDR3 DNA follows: TGCGCCAGCAGCTTGGGTCAGAATAATGAAAAACTGTTTTTT.

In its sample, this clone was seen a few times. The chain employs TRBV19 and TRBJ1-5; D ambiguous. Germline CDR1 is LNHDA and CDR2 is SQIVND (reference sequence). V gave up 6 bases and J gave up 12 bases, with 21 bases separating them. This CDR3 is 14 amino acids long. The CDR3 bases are TGTGCCAGTAGGGACTCCGGGATCCGAAATTACCAGCATTTT. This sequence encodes CASRDSGIRNYQHF.

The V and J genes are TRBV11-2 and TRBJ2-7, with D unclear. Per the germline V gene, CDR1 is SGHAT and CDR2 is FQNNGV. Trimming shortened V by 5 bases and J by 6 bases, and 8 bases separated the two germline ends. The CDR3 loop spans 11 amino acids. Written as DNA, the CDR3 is TGTGCCAGCAGCCCCAGTTCCGAGCAGTACTTC. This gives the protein CASSPSSEQYF.

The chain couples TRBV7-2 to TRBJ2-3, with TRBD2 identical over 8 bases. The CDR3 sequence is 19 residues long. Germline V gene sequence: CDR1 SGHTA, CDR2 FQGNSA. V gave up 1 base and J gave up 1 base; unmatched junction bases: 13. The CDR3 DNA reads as TGTGCCAGCAGCTTAGTACCCCCGCCTAGCGGGCAACGCACAGATACGCAGTATTTT. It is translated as CASSLVPPPSGQRTDTQYF.

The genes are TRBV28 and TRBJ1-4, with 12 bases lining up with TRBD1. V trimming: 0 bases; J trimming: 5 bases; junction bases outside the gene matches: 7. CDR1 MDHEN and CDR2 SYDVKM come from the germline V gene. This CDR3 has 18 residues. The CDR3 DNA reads TGTGCCAGCAGTTTATGGGGGGGACAGGGGGCGCCCAATGAAAAACTGTTTTTT. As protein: CASSLWGGQGAPNEKLFF.

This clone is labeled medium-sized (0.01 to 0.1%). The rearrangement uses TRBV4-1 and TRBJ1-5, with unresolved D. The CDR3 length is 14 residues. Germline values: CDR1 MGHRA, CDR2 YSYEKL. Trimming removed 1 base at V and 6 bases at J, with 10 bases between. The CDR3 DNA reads TGCGCCAGCAGCCAAGGTCTTCGCAGTCAGCCCCAGCATTTT. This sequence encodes CASSQGLRSQPQHF.

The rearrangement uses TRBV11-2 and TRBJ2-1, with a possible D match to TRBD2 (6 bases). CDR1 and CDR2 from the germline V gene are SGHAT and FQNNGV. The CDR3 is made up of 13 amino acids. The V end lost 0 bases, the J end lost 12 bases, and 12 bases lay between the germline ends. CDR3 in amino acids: CASSLDGRRGQFF. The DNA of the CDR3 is TGTGCCAGCAGCTTAGATGGGAGGAGGGGGCAGTTCTTC.

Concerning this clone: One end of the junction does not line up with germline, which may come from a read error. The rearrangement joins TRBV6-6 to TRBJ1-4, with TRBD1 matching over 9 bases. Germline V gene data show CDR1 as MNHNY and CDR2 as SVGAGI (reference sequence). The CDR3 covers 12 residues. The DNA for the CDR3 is TGTGCCAGCAGTTACTCGAGCGACAGGGGGATTTTT. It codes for CASSYSSDRGIF.

The CDR3 coding sequence is TGTGCCAGCAGGGATCCGGGACTAGCGGCCTACGAGCAGTACTTC. This sequence encodes CASRDPGLAAYEQYF. The chain recombines TRBV6-5 with TRBJ2-7, with TRBD2 identical over 11 bases. This CDR3 spans 15 amino acids. The germline V gene encodes CDR1 MNHEY and CDR2 SVGAGI. The V segment lost 6 bases and the J segment 2 bases; nucleotides outside the gene matches: 6.

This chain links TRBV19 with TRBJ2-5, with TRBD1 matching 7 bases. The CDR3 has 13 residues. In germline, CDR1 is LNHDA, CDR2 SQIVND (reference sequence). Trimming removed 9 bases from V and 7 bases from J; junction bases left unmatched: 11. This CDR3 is CASTMLQGRTQYF. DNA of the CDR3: TGTGCCAGCACGATGTTACAGGGGAGGACCCAGTACTTC.

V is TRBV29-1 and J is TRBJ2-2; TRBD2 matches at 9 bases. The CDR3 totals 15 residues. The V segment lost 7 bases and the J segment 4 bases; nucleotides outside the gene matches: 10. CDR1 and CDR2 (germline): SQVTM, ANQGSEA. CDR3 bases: TGCAGCGCACGTTTAGCGGGAGCCGGCACCGGGGAGCTGTTTTTT. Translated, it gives CSARLAGAGTGELFF.

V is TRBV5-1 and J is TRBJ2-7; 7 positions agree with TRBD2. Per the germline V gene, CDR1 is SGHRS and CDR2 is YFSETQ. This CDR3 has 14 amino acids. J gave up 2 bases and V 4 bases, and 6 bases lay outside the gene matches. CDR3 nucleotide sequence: TGCGCCAGCAGCCCTGAGGGAGGGCCCTACGAGCAGTACTTC. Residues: CASSPEGGPYEQYF.

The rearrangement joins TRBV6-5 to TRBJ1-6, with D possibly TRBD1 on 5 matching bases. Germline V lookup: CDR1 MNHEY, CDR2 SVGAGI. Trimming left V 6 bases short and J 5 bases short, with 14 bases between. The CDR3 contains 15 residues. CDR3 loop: CASSLGLLNNSPLHF. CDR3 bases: TGTGCCAGCAGCTTGGGGCTGCTGAATAATTCACCCCTCCACTTT.

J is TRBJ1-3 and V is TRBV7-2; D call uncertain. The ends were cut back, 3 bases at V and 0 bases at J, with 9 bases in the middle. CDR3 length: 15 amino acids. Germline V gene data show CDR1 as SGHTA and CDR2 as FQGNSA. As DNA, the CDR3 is TGTGCCAGCAGCTTTGACCGACTCTCTGGAAACACCATATATTTT. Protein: CASSFDRLSGNTIYF.

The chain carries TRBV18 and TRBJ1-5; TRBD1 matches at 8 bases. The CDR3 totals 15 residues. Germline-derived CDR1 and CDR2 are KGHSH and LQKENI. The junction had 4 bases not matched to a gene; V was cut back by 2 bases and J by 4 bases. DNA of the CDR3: TGTGCCAGCTCACCAGAGACAGGGGATAATCAGCCCCAGCATTTT. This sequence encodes CASSPETGDNQPQHF.